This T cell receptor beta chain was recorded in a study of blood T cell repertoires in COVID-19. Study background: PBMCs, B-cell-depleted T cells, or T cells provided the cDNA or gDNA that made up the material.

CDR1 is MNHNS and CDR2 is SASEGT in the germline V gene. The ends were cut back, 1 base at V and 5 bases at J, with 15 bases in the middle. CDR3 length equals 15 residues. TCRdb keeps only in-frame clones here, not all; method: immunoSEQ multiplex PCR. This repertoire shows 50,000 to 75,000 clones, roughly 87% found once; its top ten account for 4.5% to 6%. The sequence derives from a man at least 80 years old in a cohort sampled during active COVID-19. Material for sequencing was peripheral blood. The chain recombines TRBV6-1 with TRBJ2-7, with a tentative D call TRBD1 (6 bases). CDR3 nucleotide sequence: TGTGCCAGCAGTGAAGGGGGGACACCAGGAGACGAGCAGTACTTC. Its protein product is CASSEGGTPGDEQYF.